Listed below are T cell receptor beta chains from one sample, sequenced in a study of blood T cell repertoires in COVID-19. This table comes from immunoSEQ multiplex PCR, and its TCRdb copy is limited to in-frame clones, with some not included. The data show hundreds of thousands of clones, approximately 80% seen once. The specimen was peripheral blood. These receptor sequences come from a woman aged 80 or older with acute or convalescent COVID-19. The CDR3 runs from the conserved cysteine through the conserved F or W. The D gene is left open where the match is weak. Part of the rows lack a size; the others show once, few, many or a class for expanded clones.

TRBD2	TRBV3-1/TRBV3-2	17	-	TRBJ2-3	TGTGCCAGCAGTCTATCCTTTAACGGGGGGGCTACAGATACGCAGTATTTT	CASSLSFNGGATDTQYF
-	TRBV3-1/TRBV3-2	13	-	TRBJ2-1	TGTGCCAGCAGCCCGGGCCGGGGGAGTGAGCAGTTCTTC	CASSPGRGSEQFF
-	TRBV5-1	15	once	TRBJ1-5	TGCGCCAGCAGCTTGGAAGGGGGAGAGAATCAGCCCCAGCATTTT	CASSLEGGENQPQHF
-	TRBV24-1	16	-	TRBJ1-2	TGTGCCACCAGTGAGGGGTCGGACAGACGTAACTATGGCTACACCTTC	CATSEGSDRRNYGYTF
TRBD2	TRBV7-8	17	-	TRBJ2-3	TGTGCCAGCAGCTTACGGAGCGGGGGGCCCCACACAGATACGCAGTATTTT	CASSLRSGGPHTDTQYF
-	TRBV28	12	-	TRBJ2-2	TGTGCCAGCAGTGGACGGACAGGGGAGCTGTTTTTT	CASSGRTGELFF
-	TRBV19	16	-	TRBJ1-4	TGTGCCAGTAGTATACCCCGGGAAGCAACTAATGAAAAACTGTTTTTT	CASSIPREATNEKLFF
TRBD1	TRBV6-4	17	few	TRBJ2-7	TGTGCCAGCAGAAGGGTACTCTGTCAGGGACAGGGCTACGAGCAGTACTTC	CASRRVLCQGQGYEQYF
TRBD1	TRBV9	16	-	TRBJ2-2	TGTGCCAGCAGCGAGGGACAGGGGGTTAGGGCCGGGGAGCTGTTTTTT	CASSEGQGVRAGELFF
TRBD1	TRBV4-1	15	-	TRBJ1-1	TGCGCCAGCAGCCAAGGACGACAGGGGGAGCCTGAAGCTTTCTTT	CASSQGRQGEPEAFF
-	TRBV29-1	12	once	TRBJ1-1	TGCACCTCGAGCGATGGGGGCCCTGAAGCTTTCTTT	CTSSDGGPEAFF
-	TRBV11-2	15	-	TRBJ1-2	TGTGCCAGCAGCTTAGATCGAGGATCTGGCTATGGCTACACCTTC	CASSLDRGSGYGYTF
TRBD1	TRBV2	15	-	TRBJ2-2	TGTGCCAGCAGTGAATATCTAGGGGGCGGCGGGGAGCTGTTTTTT	CASSEYLGGGGELFF
-	TRBV11-2	16	-	TRBJ2-5	TGTGCCAGCAGCCGTGCTGAGGCTTCGAGGGTGGAGACCCAGTACTTC	CASSRAEASRVETQYF
-	TRBV19	12	few	TRBJ1-2	TGTGCCAGTACGGGGAGCAACTATGGCTACACCTTC	CASTGSNYGYTF
TRBD1	TRBV4-1	18	-	TRBJ1-5	TGCGCCAGCAGCCAAGAAAAAGGGGGCGTAAATAGCAATCAGCCCCAGCATTTT	CASSQEKGGVNSNQPQHF
-	TRBV5-1	15	-	TRBJ1-1	TGCGCCAGCAGCTTGGAGGCAGGGGCTGGCACTGAAGCTTTCTTT	CASSLEAGAGTEAFF
-	TRBV7-2	16	-	TRBJ1-5	TGTGCCAGCGCAATTGGGGGGGGAGGGTTGAATCAGCCCCAGCATTTT	CASAIGGGGLNQPQHF
TRBD1	TRBV2	15	-	TRBJ2-1	TGTGCCAGCAGGGCGGACAGGGGGACGTACAATGAGCAGTTCTTC	CASRADRGTYNEQFF
-	TRBV10-1	13	-	TRBJ1-1	TGCGCCAGCAAAAGCGGGGGGGATACTGAAGCTTTCTTT	CASKSGGDTEAFF
-	TRBV5-4	16	-	TRBJ1-1	TGTGCCAGCACCATGTTAGGGGCCATGATGAACACTGAAGCTTTCTTT	CASTMLGAMMNTEAFF
-	TRBV6-5	15	-	TRBJ2-1	TGTGCCAGCAGTTACGGGCCTAGCCCTTTGGGGGAGCAGTTCTTC	CASSYGPSPLGEQFF
TRBD1	TRBV3-1/TRBV3-2	15	-	TRBJ1-1	TGTGCCAGCAGCCAACAGACAGGGATGAACACTGAAGCTTTCTTT	CASSQQTGMNTEAFF
TRBD2	TRBV7-2	14	-	TRBJ2-1	TGTGCCAGCCTGATAGCGGGGGGCTACAATGAGCAGTTCTTC	CASLIAGGYNEQFF
TRBD1	TRBV7-3	17	-	TRBJ2-3	TGTGCCAGCAGCTTAGTCCCATCCGGGACAGGCACAGATGCGCAGTATTTT	CASSLVPSGTGTDAQYF
-	TRBV2	15	-	TRBJ1-1	TGTGCCAGCAGTGACGGGGGGCCGGGGGGCACTGAAGCTTTCTTT	CASSDGGPGGTEAFF
TRBD2	TRBV3-1/TRBV3-2	15	-	TRBJ2-1	TGTGCCAGCAGCCAAAACCGGGGACTAGTGAATGAGCAGTTCTTC	CASSQNRGLVNEQFF
-	TRBV4-1	14	few	TRBJ1-2	TGCGCCAGCAGCTTAGCGACAGGCCTCTATGGCTACACCTTC	CASSLATGLYGYTF
-	TRBV2	14	-	TRBJ1-2	TGTGCCAGCAGTGCTAATCAAGGGGGGGAAGGCTACACCTTC	CASSANQGGEGYTF
-	TRBV10-2	15	-	TRBJ2-3	TGCGCCAGCAGTGAGTCGGCAGGGATCGCGGATACGCAGTATTTT	CASSESAGIADTQYF
TRBD1	TRBV28	13	-	TRBJ2-3	TGTGCCAGCAGGGGGACAGGGGGCCATACGCAGTATTTT	CASRGTGGHTQYF
-	TRBV6-4	14	-	TRBJ2-5	TGTGCCAGCAGCGCGACTTGGCCTGGAGAGACCCAGTACTTC	CASSATWPGETQYF
-	TRBV30	14	few	TRBJ1-6	TGTGCCTGGAATCGGCAGGGAGGAAATTCACCCCTCCACTTT	CAWNRQGGNSPLHF
-	TRBV11-1	14	-	TRBJ1-6	TGTGCCAGCAGCTTGGGGCAGATTAATTCACCCCTCCACTTT	CASSLGQINSPLHF
-	TRBV1	17	-	TRBJ1-5	TGCACCAGCAGCCAAGATTGGTCGGGTATAGAGGGTCAGCCCCAGCATTTT	CTSSQDWSGIEGQPQHF
-	TRBV5-1	14	-	TRBJ1-3	TGCGCCAGCAGCTCCGGGGTGACCGGAAACACCATATATTTT	CASSSGVTGNTIYF
-	TRBV5-1	15	-	TRBJ1-5	TGCGCCAGCAGCTTGGGGGACATTAGCAATCAGCCCCAGCATTTT	CASSLGDISNQPQHF
TRBD1	TRBV5-4	14	-	TRBJ2-7	TGTGCCAGCAGCCCCCAGACAGGGAGTGGGGAGCAGTACTTC	CASSPQTGSGEQYF
TRBD1	TRBV6-5	14	few	TRBJ1-4	TGTGCCAGCAGTTACGAACAGGGGTTTGAAAAACTGTTTTTT	CASSYEQGFEKLFF
TRBD1	TRBV5-1	14	-	TRBJ1-6	TGCGCCAGCAGCTTCGGGGACAGGGGTTCACCCCTCCACTTT	CASSFGDRGSPLHF
TRBD1	TRBV27	14	-	TRBJ2-1	TGTGCCAGTTTTGGACAGGGGTCCCACAATGAGCAGTTCTTC	CASFGQGSHNEQFF
-	TRBV30	12	-	TRBJ1-6	TGTGCCTGGACAGGGGTTAATTCACCCCTCCACTTT	CAWTGVNSPLHF
-	TRBV28	13	-	TRBJ1-1	TGTGCCAGCAGTTTACAGGTGAACACTGAAGCTTTCTTT	CASSLQVNTEAFF
-	TRBV6-6	14	-	TRBJ1-1	TGTGCCAGCAGTGTGGACAGCCGAAACACTGAAGCTTTCTTT	CASSVDSRNTEAFF
TRBD1	TRBV28	14	-	TRBJ1-3	TGTGCCACCAAAGAGGGGACAGGCGGAAACACCATATATTTT	CATKEGTGGNTIYF
-	TRBV6-5	15	-	TRBJ1-5	TGTGCCAGCAGACCATACAGGGATAGCAATCAGCCCCAGCATTTT	CASRPYRDSNQPQHF
-	TRBV27	14	-	TRBJ2-1	TGTGCCAGCAGTCCATCTAGACCGTCGGGGGAGCAGTTCTTC	CASSPSRPSGEQFF
-	TRBV28	15	-	TRBJ1-4	TGTGCCAGCAGTGCACTCACTATTGATAATGAAAAACTGTTTTTT	CASSALTIDNEKLFF
-	TRBV5-5	18	once	TRBJ2-3	TGTGCCAGCAGCTCATACTCGGACAGCTTCAAGTACGCAGATACGCAGTATTTT	CASSSYSDSFKYADTQYF
TRBD1	TRBV2	13	-	TRBJ2-7	TGTGCCACCCGGACAGGGGGCGTCTACGAGCAGTACTTC	CATRTGGVYEQYF
TRBD1	TRBV30	16	-	TRBJ1-2	TGTGCCTGGAGTGTACGGACAGGGGGTGATGGCTATGGCTACACCTTC	CAWSVRTGGDGYGYTF
TRBD1	TRBV7-9	15	once	TRBJ2-2	TGTGCCAGCAGCCTTTGGGACAGGAACACCGGGGAGCTGTTTTTT	CASSLWDRNTGELFF
-	TRBV6-5	15	-	TRBJ1-5	TGTGCCAGCAGTTACTCGGCGGGGGGAAATCAGCCCCAGCATTTT	CASSYSAGGNQPQHF
TRBD1	TRBV28	12	-	TRBJ1-2	TGTGCCAGCAGCCGAGACAGGGCAGGCTACACCTTC	CASSRDRAGYTF
-	TRBV10-2	14	-	TRBJ1-6	TGCGCCAGCAGTGACAGACTAGGAAATTCACCCCTCCACTTT	CASSDRLGNSPLHF
-	TRBV12-5	13	-	TRBJ1-1	TGTGCTAGTGGTTTGAATTTCAGGGTTGCAGCTTTCTTT	CASGLNFRVAAFF
TRBD1	TRBV18	13	-	TRBJ1-6	TGTGCCAGCTCGACAGGGGGTAATTCACCCCTCCACTTT	CASSTGGNSPLHF